A single sample gave rise to the 21 T cell receptor beta chains below, sequenced in a study of T cell responses to AZD1222 COVID-19 vaccine. This table comes from immunoSEQ multiplex PCR, and its TCRdb copy is limited to in-frame clones, with some not included. Of more than 130,000 clones in the sample, over 75% were seen once. The material sequenced was peripheral blood, taken on day 0 of AZD1222 vaccination. These receptors all stem from an adult in good health.

This clone was seen a handful of times. V and J are TRBV19 and TRBJ1-3, with 7 bases fitting TRBD1. After removal of 6 bases from V and 0 bases from J, the junction contained 5 bases not matched to a gene. CDR3 size: 15 residues. Germline assignment: CDR1 LNHDA and CDR2 SQIVND (reference sequence). The CDR3 sequence: CASSDRAVSGNTIYF. In DNA, the CDR3 is TGTGCCAGTAGCGACAGGGCAGTCTCTGGAAACACCATATATTTT.

This chain joins TRBV30 and TRBJ1-1; 7 bases align to TRBD1. The CDR3 is made up of 14 amino acids. CDR1 GTSNPN and CDR2 SVGIG come from the germline V gene (reference sequence). Trimming at V came to 4 bases and at J to 3 bases, leaving 8 bases not matched to a gene. The CDR3: CAWTHRGRDTEAFF. The CDR3 nucleotides are TGTGCCTGGACTCACAGGGGAAGAGACACTGAAGCTTTCTTT.

V is TRBV4-1 and J is TRBJ1-1; the D gene is possibly TRBD1 (5 bases). The CDR3 has 17 amino acids. The ends were cut back, 0 bases at V and 1 base at J, with 15 bases in the middle. The germline V gene has CDR1 MGHRA and CDR2 YSYEKL. The CDR3, as DNA: TGCGCCAGCAGCCAAGATAGGAGGGGAAGTGGGAACACTGAAGCTTTCTTT. Protein product: CASSQDRRGSGNTEAFF.

This chain uses TRBV2 with TRBJ2-2; the D gene is possibly TRBD1 (5 bases). The germline CDR1 and CDR2 sequences are SNHLY and FYNNEI. V dropped 8 bases and J dropped 7 bases, with 11 bases sitting between them. The CDR3 has 12 amino acids. The CDR3 nucleotides are TGTGCCAGCGTCAGGGCTGGCGGGGAGCTGTTTTTT. It yields the protein CASVRAGGELFF.

The chain uses TRBV4-3 and TRBJ1-1, with TRBD1 as a possible D gene (6 bases). CDR3 size: 16 residues. Looked up from germline, CDR1 is LGHNA and CDR2 is YSLEER. V was cut by 2 bases and J by 6 bases, with 19 bases left in between. In DNA form, the CDR3 reads TGCGCCAGCAGCCAATTAGGGGAAGGGGGGTCTCCTGAAGCTTTCTTT. The encoded protein is CASSQLGEGGSPEAFF.

The table lists this clone with a count of one. This chain connects TRBV19 to TRBJ1-4; 8 bases align to TRBD1. This CDR3 contains 13 residues. Germline V CDR1 and CDR2: LNHDA, SQIVND (reference sequence). Trimming removed 4 bases from V and 8 bases from J; junction bases left unmatched: 3. The CDR3 here is CASSTYRGEKLFF. The CDR3 coding sequence is TGTGCCAGTAGTACCTACAGGGGGGAAAAACTGTTTTTT.

The chain has TRBV11-3 and TRBJ1-1; possible D gene TRBD1, 5 bases. Trimming took off 0 bases at V and 7 bases at J, with 9 bases between the two ends. The CDR3 is 13 residues long. Per germline, CDR1 SGHNT and CDR2 YENEEA. The CDR3 bases are TGTGCCAGCAGCTTAGAGGGACTGGGTGAAGCTTTCTTT. This gives the protein CASSLEGLGEAFF. Using reference TRBV11-3 and TRBJ1-1 for the parts outside the CDR3, the full variable domain is EAGVVQSPRYKIIEKKQPVAFWCNPISGHNTLYWYLQNLGQGPELLIRYENEEAVDDSQLPKDRFSAERLKGVDSTLKIQPAELGDSAVYLCASSLEGLGEAFFGQGTRLTVV.

This clone was recorded once. The J gene is TRBJ2-1, the V gene TRBV5-6; D might be TRBD1 or TRBD2, each matching 5 bases. The CDR3 loop spans 15 amino acids. The germline gives CDR1 SGHDT, CDR2 YYEEEE. Between the trimmed V and J ends, which lost 1 base and 5 bases, there was a span of 13 bases. The CDR3 coding sequence is TGTGCCAGCAGCTTGTCCCCTGGGGGTAACAATGAGCAGTTCTTC. This sequence encodes CASSLSPGGNNEQFF.

V and J are TRBV6-5 and TRBJ2-7; D tentatively reads TRBD1 or TRBD2 (5 bases each). Deletions cut 2 bases from V and 2 bases from J, with 10 bases between. The CDR3 has 14 amino acids. The germline CDR1 and CDR2 sequences are MNHEY and SVGAGI. CDR3 loop: CASSYDSGPYEQYF. For the CDR3, the DNA is TGTGCCAGCAGTTACGACAGCGGACCCTACGAGCAGTACTTC.

The chain carries TRBV5-6 and TRBJ1-1; no definite D call. This CDR3 is built from 14 residues. Germline CDR1 and CDR2: SGHDT and YYEEEE. V was shortened by 0 bases and J by 1 base, with 7 bases between the two germline ends. DNA of the CDR3: TGTGCCAGCAGCTTGGTTAGGCGGAACACTGAAGCTTTCTTT. This translates into CASSLVRRNTEAFF.

This CDR3 reads CASSFSKPGAEAFF. Written as DNA, the CDR3 is TGCGCCAGCAGCTTCAGCAAGCCGGGAGCTGAAGCTTTCTTT. V and J are TRBV5-1 and TRBJ1-1; the D is unclear. The CDR3 spans 14 residues. CDR1 SGHRS and CDR2 YFSETQ come from the germline V gene. V was shortened by 2 bases and J by 6 bases, with 14 bases between the two germline ends.

The rearrangement links TRBV19 to TRBJ1-1, with 8 bases that match TRBD1. The germline V gene encodes CDR1 LNHDA and CDR2 SQIVND (reference sequence). The CDR3 runs 14 residues. Trimming took 5 bases from V and 5 from J; bases not matched to a gene: 7. The CDR3 spells CASSEGQVGTEAFF. CDR3 coding DNA: TGTGCCAGTAGTGAGGGACAGGTCGGGACTGAAGCTTTCTTT.

The V and J genes are TRBV3-1 (or the pseudogene TRBV3-2) and TRBJ2-7, with D hard to call. Trimming left V 0 bases short and J 2 bases short, with 11 bases between. CDR1 and CDR2 (germline): LGHDT, YNNKEL (reference sequence). CDR3 size: 15 residues. The CDR3 region is CASSQDRVVTYEQYF. The DNA for the CDR3 is TGTGCCAGCAGCCAAGATCGGGTTGTAACCTACGAGCAGTACTTC.

V is TRBV19 and J is TRBJ1-6; TRBD1 might be the D (6 bases). Per germline, CDR1 LNHDA and CDR2 SQIVND (reference sequence). The V end lost 2 bases, the J end lost 8 bases, and 10 bases lay between the germline ends. The CDR3 is made up of 14 amino acids. In DNA form, the CDR3 reads TGTGCCAGTAGTATAAGGGGGATCGATTCACCCCTCCACTTT. Amino acids: CASSIRGIDSPLHF.

CDR3 sequence (DNA): TGTGCCAGCAGTGATCATACAGGCCTCCAAGAGACCCAGTACTTC. Protein: CASSDHTGLQETQYF. This rearrangement joins TRBV25-1 to TRBJ2-5; possible D gene TRBD1, 5 bases. V lost 3 bases, J lost 1 base, and 12 bases lay in between. CDR1 is MGHDK, CDR2 SYGVNS, per germline. The CDR3 length is 15 residues.

This chain links TRBV7-8 with TRBJ2-3; 8 positions agree with TRBD1. After removal of 5 bases from V and 1 base from J, the junction contained 8 bases not matched to a gene. The CDR3 length is 16 residues. The germline V gene has CDR1 SGHVS and CDR2 FQNEAQ. Written as DNA, the CDR3 is TGTGCCAGCAGCAAACTTAGACAGGGGCGCACAGATACGCAGTATTTT. Its protein is CASSKLRQGRTDTQYF.

This chain joins TRBV5-4 and TRBJ1-1; 8 nucleotides agree with TRBD1. The V gene end was trimmed by 4 bases and the J gene end by 4 bases; junction bases not matched to a gene: 6. Germline lookup yields CDR1 SGHNT and CDR2 YYREEE (reference sequence). The CDR3 has 14 residues. CDR3 DNA sequence: TGTGCCAGCAGCCAGACAGGGGAAATCACTGAAGCTTTCTTT. Residues: CASSQTGEITEAFF. Combining the CDR3 with reference TRBV5-4 and TRBJ1-1 gives the whole variable domain ETGVTQSPTHLIKTRGQQVTLRCSSQSGHNTVSWYQQALGQGPQFIFQYYREEENGRGNFPPRFSGLQFPNYSSELNVNALELDDSALYLCASSQTGEITEAFFGQGTRLTVV.

This rearrangement joins TRBV5-6 to TRBJ1-3; D ambiguous. The CDR3 is made up of 15 amino acids. V was cut by 4 bases and J by 0 bases, with 11 bases left in between. Germline CDR1 and CDR2: SGHDT and YYEEEE. The CDR3 DNA reads TGTGCCAGCAGCCTAGGCGCCCGCTCTGGAAACACCATATATTTT. It encodes CASSLGARSGNTIYF.

The sample holds one count of this clone. The chain joins TRBV9 to TRBJ2-2; D perhaps matches TRBD1 (5 bases). With 0 bases removed from V and 4 bases from J, the gap between germline ends came to 19 bases. Per germline, CDR1 SGDLS and CDR2 YYNGEE. This CDR3 has 18 amino acids. CDR3 protein: CASSVVPGGQGITGELFF. In DNA, the CDR3 is TGTGCCAGCAGCGTAGTTCCTGGCGGTCAGGGAATCACCGGGGAGCTGTTTTTT.

V usage is TRBV19 and J usage is TRBJ1-3; TRBD1 matches at 7 bases. The germline gives CDR1 LNHDA, CDR2 SQIVND (reference sequence). This CDR3 comprises 14 residues. Losses at the gene ends were 7 bases for V and 1 base for J; bases not matched to a gene: 4. CDR3 sequence: CASNPQGSGNTIYF. The CDR3 DNA is TGTGCCAGTAACCCACAGGGGTCTGGAAACACCATATATTTT.

V gene TRBV7-2 combines with J gene TRBJ2-7; 9 bases line up with TRBD2. V dropped 3 bases and J dropped 3; count of bases not matched to a gene: 3. This CDR3 has 14 residues. The germline gives CDR1 SGHTA, CDR2 FQGNSA. The CDR3 is CASSFKTSGYEQYF. CDR3 DNA: TGTGCCAGCAGCTTTAAGACTAGCGGCTACGAGCAGTACTTC. Full variable domain (outside the CDR3, taken from reference TRBV7-2 and TRBJ2-7): GAGVSQSPSNKVTEKGKDVELRCDPISGHTALYWYRQSLGQGLEFLIYFQGNSAPDKSGLPSDRFSAERTGGSVSTLTIQRTQQEDSAVYLCASSFKTSGYEQYFGPGTRLTVT.